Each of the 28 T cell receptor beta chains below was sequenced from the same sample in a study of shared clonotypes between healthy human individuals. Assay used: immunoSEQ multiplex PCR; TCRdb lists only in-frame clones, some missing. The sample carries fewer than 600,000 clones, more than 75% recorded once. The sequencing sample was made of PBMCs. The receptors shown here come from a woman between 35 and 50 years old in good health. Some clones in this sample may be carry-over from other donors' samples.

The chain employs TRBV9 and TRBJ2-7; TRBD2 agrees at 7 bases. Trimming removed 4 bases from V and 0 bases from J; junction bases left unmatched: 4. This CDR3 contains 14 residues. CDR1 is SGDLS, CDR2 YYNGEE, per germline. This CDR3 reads CASSPRDYSYEQYF. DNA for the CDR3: TGTGCCAGCAGCCCCCGGGACTACTCCTACGAGCAGTACTTC. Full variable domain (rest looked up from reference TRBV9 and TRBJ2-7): DSGVTQTPKHLITATGQRVTLRCSPRSGDLSVYWYQQSLDQGLQFLIQYYNGEERAKGNILERFSAQQFPDLHSELNLSSLELGDSALYFCASSPRDYSYEQYFGPGTRLTVT.

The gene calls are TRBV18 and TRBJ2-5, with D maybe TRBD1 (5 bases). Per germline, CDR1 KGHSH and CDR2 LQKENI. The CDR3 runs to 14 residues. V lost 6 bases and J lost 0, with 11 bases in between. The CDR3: CASSPAGYQETQYF. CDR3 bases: TGTGCCAGCTCCCCTGCAGGGTACCAAGAGACCCAGTACTTC.

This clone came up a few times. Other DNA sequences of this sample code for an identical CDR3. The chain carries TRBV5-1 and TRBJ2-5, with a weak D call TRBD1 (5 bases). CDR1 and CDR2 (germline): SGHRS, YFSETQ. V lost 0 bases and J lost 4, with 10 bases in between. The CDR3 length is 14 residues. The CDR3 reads CASSLAGQGETQYF. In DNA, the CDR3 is TGCGCCAGCAGCTTGGCCGGGCAGGGAGAGACCCAGTACTTC. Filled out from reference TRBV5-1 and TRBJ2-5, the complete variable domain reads KAGVTQTPRYLIKTRGQQVTLSCSPISGHRSVSWYQQTPGQGLQFLFEYFSETQRNKGNFPGRFSGRQFSNSRSEMNVSTLELGDSALYLCASSLAGQGETQYFGPGTRLLVL.

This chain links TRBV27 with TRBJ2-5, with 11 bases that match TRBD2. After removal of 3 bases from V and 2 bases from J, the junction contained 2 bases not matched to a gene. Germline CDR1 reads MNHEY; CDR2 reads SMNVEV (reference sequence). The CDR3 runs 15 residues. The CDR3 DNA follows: TGTGCCAGCAGTTTCGGGACTAGCGGACAAGAGACCCAGTACTTC. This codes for CASSFGTSGQETQYF.

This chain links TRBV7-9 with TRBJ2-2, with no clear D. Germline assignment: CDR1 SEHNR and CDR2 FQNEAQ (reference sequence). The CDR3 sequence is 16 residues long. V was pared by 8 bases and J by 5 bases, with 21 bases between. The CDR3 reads CASSPAGAMGTGELFF. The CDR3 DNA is TGTGCCAGCTCCCCCGCAGGAGCTATGGGGACCGGGGAGCTGTTTTTT. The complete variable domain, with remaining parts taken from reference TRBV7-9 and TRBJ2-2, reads DTGVSQNPRHKITKRGQNVTFRCDPISEHNRLYWYRQTLGQGPEFLTYFQNEAQLEKSRLLSDRFSAERPKGSFSTLEIQRTEQGDSAMYLCASSPAGAMGTGELFFGEGSRLTVL.

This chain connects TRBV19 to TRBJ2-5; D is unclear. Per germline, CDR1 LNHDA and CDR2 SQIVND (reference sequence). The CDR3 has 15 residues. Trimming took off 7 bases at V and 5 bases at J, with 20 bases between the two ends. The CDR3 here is CASNLKGAIPETQYF. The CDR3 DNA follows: TGTGCCAGTAATCTGAAAGGTGCAATACCGGAGACCCAGTACTTC.

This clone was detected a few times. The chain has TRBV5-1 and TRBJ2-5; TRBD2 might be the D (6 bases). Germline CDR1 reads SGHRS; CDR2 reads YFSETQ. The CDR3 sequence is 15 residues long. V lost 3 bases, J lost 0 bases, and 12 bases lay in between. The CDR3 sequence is CASSWSGLYQETQYF. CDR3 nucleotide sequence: TGCGCCAGCAGCTGGAGCGGGTTGTACCAAGAGACCCAGTACTTC.

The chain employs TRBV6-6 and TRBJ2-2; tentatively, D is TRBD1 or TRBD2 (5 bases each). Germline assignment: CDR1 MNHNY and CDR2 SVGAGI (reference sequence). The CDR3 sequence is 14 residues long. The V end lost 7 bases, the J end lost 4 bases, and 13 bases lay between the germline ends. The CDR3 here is CASKEGSSTGELFF. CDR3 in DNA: TGTGCCAGCAAAGAGGGGAGTAGCACCGGGGAGCTGTTTTTT.

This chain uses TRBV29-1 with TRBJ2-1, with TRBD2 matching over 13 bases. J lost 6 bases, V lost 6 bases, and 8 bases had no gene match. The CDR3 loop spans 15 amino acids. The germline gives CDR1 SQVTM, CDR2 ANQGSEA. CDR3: CSVTVGLAGVNEQFF. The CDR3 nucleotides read TGCAGCGTGACAGTCGGACTAGCGGGAGTCAATGAGCAGTTCTTC.

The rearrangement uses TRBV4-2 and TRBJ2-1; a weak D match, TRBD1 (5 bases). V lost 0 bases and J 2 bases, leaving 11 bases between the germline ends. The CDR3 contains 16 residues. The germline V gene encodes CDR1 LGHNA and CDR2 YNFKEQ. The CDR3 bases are TGTGCCAGCAGCCAAGATTATAGGACACCCTACAATGAGCAGTTCTTC. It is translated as CASSQDYRTPYNEQFF.

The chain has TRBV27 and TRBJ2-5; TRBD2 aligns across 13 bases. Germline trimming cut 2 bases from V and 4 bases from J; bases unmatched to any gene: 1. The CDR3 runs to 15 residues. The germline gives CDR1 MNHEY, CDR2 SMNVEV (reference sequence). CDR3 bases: TGTGCCAGCAGTTTACGGACTAGCGGGAGAGAGACCCAGTACTTC. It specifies CASSLRTSGRETQYF.

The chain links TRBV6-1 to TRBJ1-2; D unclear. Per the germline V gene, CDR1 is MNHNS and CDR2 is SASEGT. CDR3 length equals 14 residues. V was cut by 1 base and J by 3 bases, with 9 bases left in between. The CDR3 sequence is CASSEGGVDYGYTF. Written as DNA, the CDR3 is TGTGCCAGCAGTGAAGGTGGGGTGGACTATGGCTACACCTTC.

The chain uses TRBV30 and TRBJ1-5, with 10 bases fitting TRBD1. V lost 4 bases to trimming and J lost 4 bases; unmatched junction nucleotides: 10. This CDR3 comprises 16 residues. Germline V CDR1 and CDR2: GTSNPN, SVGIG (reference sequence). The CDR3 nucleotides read TGTGCCTGGAACTCTGCGGGACAGGGGATTAATCAGCCCCAGCATTTT. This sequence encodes CAWNSAGQGINQPQHF.

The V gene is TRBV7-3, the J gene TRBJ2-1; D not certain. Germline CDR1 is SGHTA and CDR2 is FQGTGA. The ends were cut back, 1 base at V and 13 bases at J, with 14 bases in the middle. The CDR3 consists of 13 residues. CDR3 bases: TGTGCCAGCAGCTTAATAACTTCTTCCGATCAGTTCTTC. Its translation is CASSLITSSDQFF.

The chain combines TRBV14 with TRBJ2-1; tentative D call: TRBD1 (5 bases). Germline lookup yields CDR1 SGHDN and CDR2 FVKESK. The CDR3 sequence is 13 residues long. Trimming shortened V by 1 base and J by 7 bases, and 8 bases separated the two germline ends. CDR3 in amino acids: CASSQVPGNEQFF. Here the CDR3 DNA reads TGTGCCAGCAGCCAAGTTCCAGGGAATGAGCAGTTCTTC.

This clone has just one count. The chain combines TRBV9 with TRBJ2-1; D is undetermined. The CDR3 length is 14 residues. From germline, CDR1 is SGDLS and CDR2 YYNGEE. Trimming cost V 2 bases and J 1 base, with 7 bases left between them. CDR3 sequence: CASSVERSYNEQFF. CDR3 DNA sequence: TGTGCCAGCAGCGTGGAGCGTTCCTACAATGAGCAGTTCTTC. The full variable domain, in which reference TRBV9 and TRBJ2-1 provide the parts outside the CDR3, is DSGVTQTPKHLITATGQRVTLRCSPRSGDLSVYWYQQSLDQGLQFLIQYYNGEERAKGNILERFSAQQFPDLHSELNLSSLELGDSALYFCASSVERSYNEQFFGPGTRLTVL.

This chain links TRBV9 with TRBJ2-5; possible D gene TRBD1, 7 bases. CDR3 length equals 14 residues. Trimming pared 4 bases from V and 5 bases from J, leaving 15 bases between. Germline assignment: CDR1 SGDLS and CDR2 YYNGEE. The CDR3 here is CASSTRQGGETQYF. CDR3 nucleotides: TGTGCCAGCAGCACCCGACAGGGAGGTGAGACCCAGTACTTC.

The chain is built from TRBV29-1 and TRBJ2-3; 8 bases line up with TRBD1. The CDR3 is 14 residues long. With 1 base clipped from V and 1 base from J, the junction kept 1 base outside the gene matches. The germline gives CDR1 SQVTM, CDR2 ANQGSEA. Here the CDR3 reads CSVEVTGGTDTQYF. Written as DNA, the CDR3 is TGCAGCGTTGAAGTGACAGGGGGCACAGATACGCAGTATTTT.

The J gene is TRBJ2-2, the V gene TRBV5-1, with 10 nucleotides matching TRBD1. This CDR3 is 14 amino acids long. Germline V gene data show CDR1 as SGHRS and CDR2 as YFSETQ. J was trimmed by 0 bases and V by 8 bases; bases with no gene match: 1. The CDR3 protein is CASGTGANTGELFF. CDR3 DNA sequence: TGCGCCAGTGGGACAGGGGCGAACACCGGGGAGCTGTTTTTT.

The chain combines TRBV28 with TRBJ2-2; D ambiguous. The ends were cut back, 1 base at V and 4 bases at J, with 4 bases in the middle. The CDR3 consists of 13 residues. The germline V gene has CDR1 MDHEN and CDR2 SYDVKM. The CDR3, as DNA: TGTGCCAGCAGTTTATCGGGCACCGGGGAGCTGTTTTTT. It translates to CASSLSGTGELFF.

CDR3 sequence reads: CASRRSADYNEQFF. The CDR3 DNA reads TGTGCCAGCAGGCGCTCAGCAGATTACAATGAGCAGTTCTTC. The genes are TRBV6-4 and TRBJ2-1; D not resolved. Germline V CDR1 and CDR2: MRHNA, SNTAGT. V dropped 6 bases and J dropped 4 bases, with 13 bases sitting between them. The CDR3 extends over 14 amino acids.

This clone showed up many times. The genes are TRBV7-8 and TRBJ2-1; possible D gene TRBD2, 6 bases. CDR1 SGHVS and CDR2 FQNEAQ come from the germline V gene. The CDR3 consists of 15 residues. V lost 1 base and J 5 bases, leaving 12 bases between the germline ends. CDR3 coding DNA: TGTGCCAGCAGCTTAGTGGCGGGAACCCACAATGAGCAGTTCTTC. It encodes CASSLVAGTHNEQFF.

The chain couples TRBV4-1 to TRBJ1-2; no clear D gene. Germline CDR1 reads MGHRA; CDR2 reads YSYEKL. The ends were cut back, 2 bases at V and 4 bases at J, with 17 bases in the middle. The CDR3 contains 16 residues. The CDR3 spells CASSQLSGERVYGYTF. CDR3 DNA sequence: TGCGCCAGCAGCCAACTCTCTGGGGAGCGGGTCTATGGCTACACCTTC.

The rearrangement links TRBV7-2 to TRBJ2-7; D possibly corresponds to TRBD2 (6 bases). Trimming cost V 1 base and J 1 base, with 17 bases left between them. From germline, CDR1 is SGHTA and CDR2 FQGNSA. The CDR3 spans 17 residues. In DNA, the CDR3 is TGTGCCAGCAGCTTAGTCCTCCATAGCGGTTTATCCTACGAGCAGTACTTC. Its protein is CASSLVLHSGLSYEQYF. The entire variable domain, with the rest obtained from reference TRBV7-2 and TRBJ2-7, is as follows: GAGVSQSPSNKVTEKGKDVELRCDPISGHTALYWYRQSLGQGLEFLIYFQGNSAPDKSGLPSDRFSAERTGGSVSTLTIQRTQQEDSAVYLCASSLVLHSGLSYEQYFGPGTRLTVT.

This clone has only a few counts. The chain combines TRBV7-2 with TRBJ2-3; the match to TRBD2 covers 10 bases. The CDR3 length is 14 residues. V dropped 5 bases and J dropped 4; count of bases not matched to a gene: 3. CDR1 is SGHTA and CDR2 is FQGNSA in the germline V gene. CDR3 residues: CASSPSGRADTQYF. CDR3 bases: TGTGCCAGCAGCCCCAGCGGGAGGGCAGATACGCAGTATTTT.

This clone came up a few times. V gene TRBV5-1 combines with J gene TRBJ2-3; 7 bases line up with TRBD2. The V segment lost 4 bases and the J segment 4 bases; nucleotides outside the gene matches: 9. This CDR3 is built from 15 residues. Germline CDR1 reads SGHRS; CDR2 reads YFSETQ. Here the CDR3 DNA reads TGCGCCAGCAGCCCAGCGGGGAAACCGGCAGATACGCAGTATTTT. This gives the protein CASSPAGKPADTQYF.

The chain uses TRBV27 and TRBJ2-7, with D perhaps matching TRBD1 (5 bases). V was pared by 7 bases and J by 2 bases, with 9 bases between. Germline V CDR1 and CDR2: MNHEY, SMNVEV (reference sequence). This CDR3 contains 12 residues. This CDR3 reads CASKAGTYEQYF. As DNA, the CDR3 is TGTGCCAGCAAGGCAGGGACCTACGAGCAGTACTTC.

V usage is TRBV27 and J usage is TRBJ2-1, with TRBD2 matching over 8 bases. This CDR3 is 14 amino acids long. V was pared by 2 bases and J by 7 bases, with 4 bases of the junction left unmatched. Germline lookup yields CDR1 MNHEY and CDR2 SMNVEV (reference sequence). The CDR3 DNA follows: TGTGCCAGCAGTTTAGGGACTAGACCAAATGAGCAGTTCTTC. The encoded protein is CASSLGTRPNEQFF.